Sequencing of this T cell receptor beta chain was carried out in a study of T cell repertoires in cytomegalovirus infection. Looking at the study overall: CMV infection and matching HLA type were both indicated by public TCR beta signatures.

From the reads, TCRdb called clonotypes with MiXCR, one entry per CDR3 protein. Seen here are about 490,000 distinct CDR3 sequences, approximately 15% observed once, and the top ten hold more than 20%. A few counts support this clonotype. The CDR3 runs to 14 residues. Germline loops: CDR1 MNHEY, CDR2 SVGAGI. V lost 6 bases, J lost 6 bases, and 15 bases lay in between. The receptor was isolated from a human donor in good health (CMV status not recorded). Some clones in this sample may be carry-over from other donors' samples. The rearrangement uses TRBV6-5 and TRBJ1-5; D is ambiguous. The sequenced material came from CD8+ T cells from PBMCs. DNA for the CDR3: TGTGCCAGCAGGTCGGGTCTCGGAGGTCAGCCCCAGCATTTT. It encodes CASRSGLGGQPQHF.